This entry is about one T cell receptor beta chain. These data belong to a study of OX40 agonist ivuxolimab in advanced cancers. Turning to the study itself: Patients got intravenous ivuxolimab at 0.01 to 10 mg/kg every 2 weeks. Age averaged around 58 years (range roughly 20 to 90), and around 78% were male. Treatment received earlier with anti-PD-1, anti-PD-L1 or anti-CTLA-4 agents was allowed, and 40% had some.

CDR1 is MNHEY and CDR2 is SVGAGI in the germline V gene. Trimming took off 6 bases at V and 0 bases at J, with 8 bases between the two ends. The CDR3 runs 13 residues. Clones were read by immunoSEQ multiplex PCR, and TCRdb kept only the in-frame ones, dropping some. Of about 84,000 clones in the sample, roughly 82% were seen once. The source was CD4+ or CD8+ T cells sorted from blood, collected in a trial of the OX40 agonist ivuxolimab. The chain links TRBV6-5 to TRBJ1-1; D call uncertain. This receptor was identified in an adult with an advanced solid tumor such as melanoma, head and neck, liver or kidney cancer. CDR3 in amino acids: CASRGGLNTEAFF. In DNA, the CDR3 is TGTGCCAGCAGGGGCGGTTTGAACACTGAAGCTTTCTTT.